Below, one TCR beta chain is given with its context. Antigen unknown. The data stem from a study of T cell responses to AZD1222 COVID-19 vaccine. Study-wide findings and caveats: At baseline, seropositivity was found in only 5 to 7 AZD1222 recipients. Clonal diversity was possibly underestimated, and the donors were mostly white British, with more females.

The method was immunoSEQ multiplex PCR; TCRdb's version includes in-frame clones alone and lacks a portion of them. The profile shows around 130,000 clones, 94% of them singletons. V trimming: 1 base; J trimming: 9 bases; junction bases outside the gene matches: 5. Germline V gene sequence: CDR1 MGHRA, CDR2 YSYEKL. CDR3 length equals 15 residues. The receptor comes from an adult in good health. The source material was peripheral blood, sampled on day 0 of AZD1222 vaccination. The gene calls are TRBV4-1 and TRBJ2-1, with 11 positions matching TRBD2. CDR3 region: CASSQGLAGRGEQFF. CDR3 coding DNA: TGCGCCAGCAGCCAAGGACTAGCGGGAAGGGGTGAGCAGTTCTTC.